The next 20 T cell receptor beta chains were all read from a single sample in a study of neurological immune-mediated disorders. Time point of the sample: longitudinal time-point 2. TCRdb used MiXCR to reprocess the 5' RACE reads, holding one entry per CDR3 protein. This sample yields some 50,000 distinct CDR3 sequences, of which less than 15% are seen a single time; under 5% belongs to the top ten. Sequencing was performed on PBMCs. These receptors all come from a male donor with HTLV-1-associated myelopathy (HAM/TSP).

This clonotype was detected many times. The V and J genes are TRBV7-2 and TRBJ2-7; TRBD1 aligns across 7 bases. V lost 1 base to trimming and J lost 4 bases; unmatched junction nucleotides: 7. Germline CDR1 and CDR2: SGHTA and FQGNSA. The CDR3 spans 15 residues. DNA for the CDR3: TGTGCCAGCAGCTTAGTAGAAGGGACAGCATACGAGCAGTACTTC. Translated: CASSLVEGTAYEQYF.

This clonotype was seen ten or more times. This chain links TRBV5-6 with TRBJ1-2; TRBD1 matches at 8 bases. V trimming: 2 bases; J trimming: 7 bases; junction bases outside the gene matches: 10. From germline, CDR1 is SGHDT and CDR2 YYEEEE. The CDR3 length is 15 residues. Written as DNA, the CDR3 is TGTGCCAGCAGCTTCGGTCGACAGGGGTTGGCTGGCTACACCTTC. This codes for CASSFGRQGLAGYTF. The full variable domain, with the rest looked up from reference TRBV5-6 and TRBJ1-2, is DAGVTQSPTHLIKTRGQQVTLRCSPKSGHDTVSWYQQALGQGPQFIFQYYEEEERQRGNFPDRFSGHQFPNYSSELNVNALLLGDSALYLCASSFGRQGLAGYTFGSGTRLTVV.

Many counts were recorded for this clonotype. In DNA, the CDR3 is TGTGCCACCAGCAGGGGACAGGTGTATGGCTACACCTTC. This gives the protein CATSRGQVYGYTF. This rearrangement joins TRBV15 to TRBJ1-2; 8 positions agree with TRBD1. Germline-derived CDR1 and CDR2 are LNHNV and YYDKDF (reference sequence). The CDR3 covers 13 residues. V trimming: 3 bases; J trimming: 5 bases; junction bases outside the gene matches: 2.

Remarks on this clonotype: A clone one base away is much larger, so this may be a read error. V and J are TRBV7-2 and TRBJ2-1, with no clear D. Trimming removed 2 bases at V and 8 bases at J, with 7 bases between. Germline CDR1 is SGHTA and CDR2 is FQGNSA. There are 12 residues in the CDR3. The CDR3 DNA follows: TGTGCCAGCAGCTTATTGTTCGATGAGCAGTTCTTC. The encoded protein is CASSLLFDEQFF.

At least ten counts were recorded for this clonotype. J is TRBJ2-1 and V is TRBV20-1, with TRBD1 identical over 7 bases. The CDR3 loop spans 14 amino acids. Germline V gene lookup returns CDR1 DFQATT and CDR2 SNEGSKA (reference sequence). The J segment lost 6 bases and the V segment lost 3 bases, leaving 8 bases of the junction unmatched. Here the CDR3 reads CSARGTVVGNEQFF. Here the CDR3 DNA reads TGCAGTGCTAGGGGGACAGTCGTCGGCAATGAGCAGTTCTTC.

This clonotype was found many times. The chain carries TRBV12-3 or TRBV12-4 and TRBJ1-3, with D possibly TRBD1 on 6 matching bases. Trimming stripped 1 base from V and 1 base from J, with 14 bases between. The CDR3 sequence is 17 residues long. CDR3 in amino acids: CASSLGGTPSSGNTIYF. The CDR3 DNA sequence: TGTGCCAGCAGTTTAGGAGGGACACCTAGTTCTGGAAACACCATATATTTT.

Ten or more counts support this clonotype. The chain couples TRBV5-1 to TRBJ1-1; D unresolved. Germline V gives CDR1 SGHRS, CDR2 YFSETQ. The CDR3 loop spans 13 amino acids. V was shortened by 4 bases and J by 1 base, with 8 bases between the two germline ends. The CDR3, as DNA: TGCGCCAGCAGCCAGAACTCGAACACTGAAGCTTTCTTT. Its protein product is CASSQNSNTEAFF. The whole variable domain, remainder taken from reference TRBV5-1 and TRBJ1-1, is KAGVTQTPRYLIKTRGQQVTLSCSPISGHRSVSWYQQTPGQGLQFLFEYFSETQRNKGNFPGRFSGRQFSNSRSEMNVSTLELGDSALYLCASSQNSNTEAFFGQGTRLTVV.

This clonotype was counted ten times or more. V is TRBV20-1 and J is TRBJ2-3; TRBD1 might be the D (6 bases). This CDR3 has 15 amino acids. V gave up 5 bases and J gave up 0 bases, with 15 bases separating them. In germline, CDR1 is DFQATT, CDR2 SNEGSKA (reference sequence). CDR3 sequence: CSAARRTASTDTQYF. The CDR3 coding sequence is TGCAGTGCTGCGCGGCGGACAGCTAGCACAGATACGCAGTATTTT.

This clonotype was recorded at least ten times. V is TRBV5-1 and J is TRBJ1-3; TRBD1 matches 8 bases. V gave up 4 bases and J gave up 6 bases; unmatched junction bases: 6. The CDR3 length is 14 residues. Germline values: CDR1 SGHRS, CDR2 YFSETQ. The CDR3 protein is CASSAGQVANTIYF. The CDR3 DNA is TGCGCCAGCAGCGCGGGACAGGTAGCAAACACCATATATTTT.

This clonotype was observed many times. The genes are TRBV12-3 or TRBV12-4 and TRBJ2-4; either TRBD1 or TRBD2 may supply D (5 bases each). The CDR3 sequence is 12 residues long. Trimming removed 4 bases from V and 14 bases from J, with 15 bases in between. CDR3 region: CASSSLGAIKYF. The CDR3 DNA follows: TGTGCCAGCAGTTCCCTCGGGGCGATCAAGTACTTC.

The chain couples TRBV12-3 or TRBV12-4 to TRBJ2-7; a weak D match, TRBD2 (5 bases). V gave up 8 bases and J gave up 0 bases, with 11 bases separating them. This CDR3 spans 13 amino acids. As DNA, the CDR3 is TGTGCCAGCGGTGTAACTAGCTCCTACGAGCAGTACTTC. This codes for CASGVTSSYEQYF.

This clonotype was recorded at least ten times. This sequence joins TRBV12-3 or TRBV12-4 and TRBJ2-5, with D possibly being TRBD2 (7 bases). This CDR3 is built from 16 residues. V lost 4 bases and J lost 5, with 20 bases in between. The DNA for the CDR3 is TGTGCCAGCAGTTCCTGGTGGGGGGGGCTTTTTGAGACCCAGTACTTC. As protein: CASSSWWGGLFETQYF.

This clonotype has at least ten counts. V is TRBV9 and J is TRBJ2-5; D is undetermined. Germline V gives CDR1 SGDLS, CDR2 YYNGEE. There are 15 residues in the CDR3. Trimming pared 4 bases from V and 0 bases from J, leaving 13 bases between. CDR3 nucleotides: TGTGCCAGCAGCTTAGGTACGGCATACCAAGAGACCCAGTACTTC. It encodes CASSLGTAYQETQYF.

This clonotype was counted ten times or more. The chain employs TRBV6-5 and TRBJ1-1; 7 nucleotides agree with TRBD1. Germline CDR1 reads MNHEY; CDR2 reads SVGAGI. The CDR3 consists of 12 residues. The V segment lost 6 bases and the J segment 4 bases; nucleotides outside the gene matches: 2. This chain's CDR3 is CASSQGGTEAFF. CDR3 bases: TGTGCCAGCAGCCAGGGGGGCACTGAAGCTTTCTTT.

This clonotype has at least ten counts. The J gene is TRBJ2-5, the V gene TRBV29-1, with D maybe TRBD2 (5 bases). Germline lookup yields CDR1 SQVTM and CDR2 ANQGSEA. The CDR3 loop spans 12 amino acids. With 3 bases removed from V and 3 bases from J, the gap between germline ends came to 8 bases. This CDR3 is CSVESGKETQYF. The CDR3 DNA reads as TGCAGCGTTGAGTCGGGAAAAGAGACCCAGTACTTC.

This clonotype has a count of ten or more. This sequence joins TRBV10-3 and TRBJ2-1; D is perhaps TRBD1 (6 bases). Per germline, CDR1 ENHRY and CDR2 SYGVKD. The CDR3 consists of 17 residues. Between the trimmed V and J ends, which lost 0 bases and 1 base, there was a span of 13 bases. Here the CDR3 DNA reads TGTGCCATCAGTGAGTCCCGACAGGAAACGTCCTACAATGAGCAGTTCTTC. As protein: CAISESRQETSYNEQFF.

In its sample, this clonotype is medium-sized (0.01 to 0.1%). This sequence joins TRBV7-9 and TRBJ2-2; TRBD1 agrees at 10 bases. Germline CDR1 reads SEHNR; CDR2 reads FQNEAQ (reference sequence). CDR3 length equals 15 residues. V gave up 5 bases and J gave up 6 bases; unmatched junction bases: 6. The CDR3 DNA reads as TGTGCCAGCAGCCGGGACAGGGGTAGCCCCGGGGAGCTGTTTTTT. This gives the protein CASSRDRGSPGELFF. Full variable domain (outside the CDR3, taken from reference TRBV7-9 and TRBJ2-2): DTGVSQNPRHKITKRGQNVTFRCDPISEHNRLYWYRQTLGQGPEFLTYFQNEAQLEKSRLLSDRFSAERPKGSFSTLEIQRTEQGDSAMYLCASSRDRGSPGELFFGEGSRLTVL.

This clonotype was observed at least ten times. This CDR3 is CSVEGDTSGANVLTF. CDR3 sequence (DNA): TGCAGCGTTGAAGGTGACACCTCTGGGGCCAACGTCCTGACTTTC. The rearrangement links TRBV29-1 to TRBJ2-6; no definite D call. Looked up from germline, CDR1 is SQVTM and CDR2 is ANQGSEA. Trimming took 1 base from V and 0 from J, leaving 7 bases between them. CDR3 length: 15 residues.

Ten or more counts support this clonotype. The chain links TRBV28 to TRBJ2-2, with unresolved D. Germline V gene lookup returns CDR1 MDHEN and CDR2 SYDVKM. The CDR3 contains 12 residues. V shed 6 bases and J shed 6 bases, with 8 bases lying between them. CDR3 loop: CASRPRAGELFF. CDR3 DNA: TGTGCCAGCAGACCTCGCGCCGGGGAGCTGTTTTTT.

This clonotype appeared many times. The chain employs TRBV4-3 and TRBJ1-4; 10 bases are shared with TRBD1. The V segment lost 2 bases and the J segment 7 bases; nucleotides outside the gene matches: 4. CDR3 length: 15 residues. The germline gives CDR1 LGHNA, CDR2 YSLEER. CDR3 protein: CASSQPGQGFEKLFF. The CDR3 region has the DNA TGCGCCAGCAGCCAACCGGGACAGGGGTTTGAAAAACTGTTTTTT.